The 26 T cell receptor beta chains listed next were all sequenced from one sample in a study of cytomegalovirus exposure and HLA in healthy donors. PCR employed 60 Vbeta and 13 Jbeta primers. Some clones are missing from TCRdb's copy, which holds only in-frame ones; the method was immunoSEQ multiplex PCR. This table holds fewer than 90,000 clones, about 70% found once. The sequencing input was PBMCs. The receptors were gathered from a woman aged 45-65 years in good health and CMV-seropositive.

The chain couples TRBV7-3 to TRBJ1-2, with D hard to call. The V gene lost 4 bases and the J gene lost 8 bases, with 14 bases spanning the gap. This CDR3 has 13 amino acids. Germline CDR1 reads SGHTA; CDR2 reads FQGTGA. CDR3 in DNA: TGTGCCAGCAGCTCCCTGCCCGAGGAGGGCTACACCTTC. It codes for CASSSLPEEGYTF.

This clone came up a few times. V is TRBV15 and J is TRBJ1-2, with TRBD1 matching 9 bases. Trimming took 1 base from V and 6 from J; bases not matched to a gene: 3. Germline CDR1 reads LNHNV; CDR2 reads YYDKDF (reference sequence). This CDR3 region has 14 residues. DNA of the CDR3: TGTGCCACCAGCAGAGGGACAGGGGAGGATGGCTACACCTTC. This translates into CATSRGTGEDGYTF. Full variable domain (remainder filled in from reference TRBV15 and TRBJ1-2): DAMVIQNPRYQVTQFGKPVTLSCSQTLNHNVMYWYQQKSSQAPKLLFHYYDKDFNNEADTPDNFQSRRPNTSFCFLDIRSPGLGDTAMYLCATSRGTGEDGYTFGSGTRLTVV.

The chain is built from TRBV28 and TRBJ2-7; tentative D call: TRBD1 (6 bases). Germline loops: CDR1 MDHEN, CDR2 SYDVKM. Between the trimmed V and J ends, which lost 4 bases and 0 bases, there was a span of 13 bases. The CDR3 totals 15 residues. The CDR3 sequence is CASSSPGQSSYEQYF. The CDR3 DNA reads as TGTGCCAGCAGTTCCCCCGGACAGAGCTCCTACGAGCAGTACTTC.

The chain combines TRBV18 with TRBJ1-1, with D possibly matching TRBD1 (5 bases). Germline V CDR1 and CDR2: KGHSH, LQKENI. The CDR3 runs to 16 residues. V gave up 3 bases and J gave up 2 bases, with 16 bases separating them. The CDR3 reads CASSPHSPRENTEAFF. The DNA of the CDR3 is TGTGCCAGCTCACCCCATTCCCCCAGGGAAAACACTGAAGCTTTCTTT. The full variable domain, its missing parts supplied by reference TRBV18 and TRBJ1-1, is NAGVMQNPRHLVRRRGQEARLRCSPMKGHSHVYWYRQLPEEGLKFMVYLQKENIIDESGMPKERFSAEFPKEGPSILRIQQVVRGDSAAYFCASSPHSPRENTEAFFGQGTRLTVV.

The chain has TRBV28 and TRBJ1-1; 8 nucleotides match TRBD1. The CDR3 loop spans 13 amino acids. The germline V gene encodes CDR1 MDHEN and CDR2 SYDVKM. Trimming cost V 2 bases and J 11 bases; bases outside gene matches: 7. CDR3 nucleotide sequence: TGTGCCAGCAGTTTACGGGGGACAGGTGGGGCTTTCTTT. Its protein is CASSLRGTGGAFF. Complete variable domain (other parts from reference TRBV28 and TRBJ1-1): DVKVTQSSRYLVKRTGEKVFLECVQDMDHENMFWYRQDPGLGLRLIYFSYDVKMKEKGDIPEGYSVSREKKERFSLILESASTNQTSMYLCASSLRGTGGAFFGQGTRLTVV.

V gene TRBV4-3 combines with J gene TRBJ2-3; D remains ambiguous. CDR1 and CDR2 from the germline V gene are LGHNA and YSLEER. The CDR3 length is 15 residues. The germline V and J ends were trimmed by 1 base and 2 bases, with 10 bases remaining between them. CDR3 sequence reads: CASSQGLADTDTQYF. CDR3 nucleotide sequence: TGCGCCAGCAGCCAAGGCTTGGCGGACACAGATACGCAGTATTTT.

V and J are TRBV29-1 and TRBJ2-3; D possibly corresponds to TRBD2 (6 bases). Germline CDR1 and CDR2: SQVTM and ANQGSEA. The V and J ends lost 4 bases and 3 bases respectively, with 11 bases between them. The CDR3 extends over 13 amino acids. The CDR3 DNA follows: TGCAGCGTTGTCGGGGGTGTAACAGATACGCAGTATTTT. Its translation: CSVVGGVTDTQYF.

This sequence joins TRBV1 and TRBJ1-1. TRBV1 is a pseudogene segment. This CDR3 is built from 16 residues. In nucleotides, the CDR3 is TGCACCAGCAGCCGGAGAGGCAGACTCATGAACACTGAAGCTTTCTTT. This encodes CTSSRRGRLMNTEAFF.

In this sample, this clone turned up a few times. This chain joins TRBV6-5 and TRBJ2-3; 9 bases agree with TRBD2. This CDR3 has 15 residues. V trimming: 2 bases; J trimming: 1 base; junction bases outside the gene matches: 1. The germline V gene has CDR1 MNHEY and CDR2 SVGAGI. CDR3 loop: CASSYGGGGTDTQYF. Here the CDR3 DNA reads TGTGCCAGCAGTTACGGCGGGGGGGGCACAGATACGCAGTATTTT.

The CDR3 coding sequence is TGTGCCAGCAGTCCCTCTCTAGCGGGAGCGGGCGATGAGCAGTTCTTC. It codes for CASSPSLAGAGDEQFF. The chain is built from TRBV25-1 and TRBJ2-1, with 10 bases identical to TRBD2. With 5 bases clipped from V and 8 bases from J, the junction kept 12 bases outside the gene matches. The CDR3 has 16 residues. The germline V gene encodes CDR1 MGHDK and CDR2 SYGVNS.

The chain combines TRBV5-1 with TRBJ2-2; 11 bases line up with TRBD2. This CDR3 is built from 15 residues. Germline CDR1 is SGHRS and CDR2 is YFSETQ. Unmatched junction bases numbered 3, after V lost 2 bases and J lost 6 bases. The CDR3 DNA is TGCGCCAGCAGCTTACTAGCGGGAGAAGCCGGGGAGCTGTTTTTT. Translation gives CASSLLAGEAGELFF.

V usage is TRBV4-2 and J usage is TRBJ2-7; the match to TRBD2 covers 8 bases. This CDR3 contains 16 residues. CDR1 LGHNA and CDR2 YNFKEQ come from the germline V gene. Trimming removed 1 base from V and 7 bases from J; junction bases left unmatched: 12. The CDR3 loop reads CASSQGNGAGAGEQYF. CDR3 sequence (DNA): TGTGCCAGCAGCCAAGGAAATGGAGCGGGAGCGGGGGAGCAGTACTTC.

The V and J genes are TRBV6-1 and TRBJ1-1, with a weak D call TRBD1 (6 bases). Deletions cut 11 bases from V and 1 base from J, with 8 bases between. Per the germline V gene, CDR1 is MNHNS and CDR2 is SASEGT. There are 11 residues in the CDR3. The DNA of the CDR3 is TGTGCCGTACAGGGGAACACTGAAGCTTTCTTT. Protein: CAVQGNTEAFF.

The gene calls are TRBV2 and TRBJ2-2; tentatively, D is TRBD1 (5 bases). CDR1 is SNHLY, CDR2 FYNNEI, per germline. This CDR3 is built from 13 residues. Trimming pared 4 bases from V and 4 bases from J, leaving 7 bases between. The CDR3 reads CASSGQFTGELFF. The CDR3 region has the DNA TGTGCCAGCAGTGGACAGTTCACCGGGGAGCTGTTTTTT.

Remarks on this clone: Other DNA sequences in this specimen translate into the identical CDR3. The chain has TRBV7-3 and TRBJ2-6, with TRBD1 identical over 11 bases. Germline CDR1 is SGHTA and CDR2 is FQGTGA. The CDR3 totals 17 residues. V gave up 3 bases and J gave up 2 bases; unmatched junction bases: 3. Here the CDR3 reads CASSFSGQGAGANVLTF. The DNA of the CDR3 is TGTGCCAGCAGCTTTTCGGGACAGGGGGCTGGGGCCAACGTCCTGACTTTC.

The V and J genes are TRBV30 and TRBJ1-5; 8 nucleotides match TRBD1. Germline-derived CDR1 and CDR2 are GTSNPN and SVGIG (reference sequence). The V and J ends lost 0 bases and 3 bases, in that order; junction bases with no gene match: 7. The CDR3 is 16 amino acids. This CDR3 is CAWSVRGDRYNQPQHF. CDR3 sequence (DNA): TGTGCCTGGAGTGTACGTGGGGACAGGTACAATCAGCCCCAGCATTTT.

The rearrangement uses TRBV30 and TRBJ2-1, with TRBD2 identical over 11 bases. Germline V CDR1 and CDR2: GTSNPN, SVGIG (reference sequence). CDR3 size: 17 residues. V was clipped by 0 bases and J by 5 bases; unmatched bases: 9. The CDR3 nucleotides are TGTGCCTGGAGTGTGGTAGCGGGAGGGCCTCCGGACAATGAGCAGTTCTTC. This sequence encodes CAWSVVAGGPPDNEQFF.

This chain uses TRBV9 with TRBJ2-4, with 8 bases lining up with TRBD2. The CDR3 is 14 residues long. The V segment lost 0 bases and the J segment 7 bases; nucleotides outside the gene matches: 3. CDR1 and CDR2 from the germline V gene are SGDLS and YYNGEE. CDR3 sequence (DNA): TGTGCCAGCAGCGTAGACGGCGGGGGGAACATTCAGTACTTC. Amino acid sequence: CASSVDGGGNIQYF.

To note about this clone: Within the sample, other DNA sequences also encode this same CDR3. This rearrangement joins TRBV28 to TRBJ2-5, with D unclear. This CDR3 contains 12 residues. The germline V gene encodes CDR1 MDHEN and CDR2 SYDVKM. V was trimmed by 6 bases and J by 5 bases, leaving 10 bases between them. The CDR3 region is CASSPLSETQYF. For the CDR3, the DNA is TGTGCCAGCAGCCCCTTATCCGAGACCCAGTACTTC. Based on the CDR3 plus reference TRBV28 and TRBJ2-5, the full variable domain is DVKVTQSSRYLVKRTGEKVFLECVQDMDHENMFWYRQDPGLGLRLIYFSYDVKMKEKGDIPEGYSVSREKKERFSLILESASTNQTSMYLCASSPLSETQYFGPGTRLLVL.

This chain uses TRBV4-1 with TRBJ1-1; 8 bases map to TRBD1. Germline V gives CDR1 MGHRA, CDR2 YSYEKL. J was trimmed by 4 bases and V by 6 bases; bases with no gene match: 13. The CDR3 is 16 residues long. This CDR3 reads CASSQRSTGAGTEAFF. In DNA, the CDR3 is TGCGCCAGCAGTCAGCGCTCGACAGGGGCGGGCACTGAAGCTTTCTTT.

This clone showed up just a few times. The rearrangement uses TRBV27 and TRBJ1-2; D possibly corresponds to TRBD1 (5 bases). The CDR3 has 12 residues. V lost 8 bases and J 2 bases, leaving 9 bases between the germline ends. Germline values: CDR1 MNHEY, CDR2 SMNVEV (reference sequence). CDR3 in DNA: TGTGCCAGCCTAGACAGAAACTATGGCTACACCTTC. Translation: CASLDRNYGYTF.

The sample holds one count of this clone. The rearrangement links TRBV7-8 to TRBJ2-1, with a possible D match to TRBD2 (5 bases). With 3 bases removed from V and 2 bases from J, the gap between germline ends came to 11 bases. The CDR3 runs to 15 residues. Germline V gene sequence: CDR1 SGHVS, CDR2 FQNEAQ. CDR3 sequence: CASSLVGDTYNEQFF. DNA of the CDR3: TGTGCCAGCAGCTTGGTGGGAGATACCTACAATGAGCAGTTCTTC.

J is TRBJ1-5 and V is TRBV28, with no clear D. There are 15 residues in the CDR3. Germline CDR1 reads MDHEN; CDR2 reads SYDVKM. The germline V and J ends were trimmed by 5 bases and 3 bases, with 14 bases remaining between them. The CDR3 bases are TGTGCCAGCAGTCCGCACCGGAGGGTCAATCAGCCCCAGCATTTT. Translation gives CASSPHRRVNQPQHF.

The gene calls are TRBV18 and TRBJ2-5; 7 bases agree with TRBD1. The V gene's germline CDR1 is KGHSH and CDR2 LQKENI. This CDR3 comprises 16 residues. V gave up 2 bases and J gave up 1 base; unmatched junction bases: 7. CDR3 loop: CASSPEQGSLQETQYF. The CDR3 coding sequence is TGTGCCAGCTCACCAGAACAGGGGTCCCTCCAAGAGACCCAGTACTTC. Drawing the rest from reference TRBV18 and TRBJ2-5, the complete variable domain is NAGVMQNPRHLVRRRGQEARLRCSPMKGHSHVYWYRQLPEEGLKFMVYLQKENIIDESGMPKERFSAEFPKEGPSILRIQQVVRGDSAAYFCASSPEQGSLQETQYFGPGTRLLVL.

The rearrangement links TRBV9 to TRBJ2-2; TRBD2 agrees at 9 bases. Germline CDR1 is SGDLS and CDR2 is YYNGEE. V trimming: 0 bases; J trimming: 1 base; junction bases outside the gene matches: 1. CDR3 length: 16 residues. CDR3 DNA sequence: TGTGCCAGCAGCGTAGTAGCGGGGGTGAACACCGGGGAGCTGTTTTTT. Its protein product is CASSVVAGVNTGELFF. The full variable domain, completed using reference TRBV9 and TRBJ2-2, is DSGVTQTPKHLITATGQRVTLRCSPRSGDLSVYWYQQSLDQGLQFLIQYYNGEERAKGNILERFSAQQFPDLHSELNLSSLELGDSALYFCASSVVAGVNTGELFFGEGSRLTVL.

The CDR3 loop reads CASSLGQTPHEQYF. CDR3 in DNA: TGCGCCAGCAGTTTGGGGCAGACGCCCCACGAGCAGTACTTC. The V call is TRBV10-1, the J call TRBJ2-7, with D possibly matching TRBD1 (5 bases). CDR3 length: 14 residues. Germline CDR1 reads WNHNN; CDR2 reads SYGVQD (reference sequence). Trimming shortened V by 5 bases and J by 5 bases, and 16 bases separated the two germline ends.